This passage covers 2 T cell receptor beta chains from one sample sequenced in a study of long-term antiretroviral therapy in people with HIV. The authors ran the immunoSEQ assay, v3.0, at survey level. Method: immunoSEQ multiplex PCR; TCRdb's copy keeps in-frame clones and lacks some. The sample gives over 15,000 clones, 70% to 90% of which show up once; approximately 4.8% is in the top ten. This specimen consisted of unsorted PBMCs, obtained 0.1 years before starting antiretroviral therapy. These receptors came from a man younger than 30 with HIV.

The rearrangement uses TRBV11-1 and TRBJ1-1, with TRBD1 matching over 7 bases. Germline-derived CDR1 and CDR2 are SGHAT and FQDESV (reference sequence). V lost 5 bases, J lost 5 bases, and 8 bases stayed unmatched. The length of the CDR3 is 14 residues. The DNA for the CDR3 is TGTGCCAGCAGCCCACAGGGGAGCGGAACTGAAGCTTTCTTT. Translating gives CASSPQGSGTEAFF.

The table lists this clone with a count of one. The CDR3 here is CASSDSSGGGPDTQYF. CDR3 DNA sequence: TGTGCCAGCAGTGACTCTTCTGGGGGGGGCCCAGATACGCAGTATTTT. The V and J genes are TRBV6-4 and TRBJ2-3, with a possible D match to TRBD2 (7 bases). The CDR3 is 16 residues long. Germline assignment: CDR1 MRHNA and CDR2 SNTAGT. V lost 0 bases, J lost 4 bases, and 14 bases lay in between.